The present T cell receptor beta chain was sequenced within a study of blood T cells in healthy people across ages. V was pared by 5 bases and J by 4 bases, with 8 bases of the junction left unmatched. This CDR3 region has 15 residues. The germline CDR1 and CDR2 sequences are MRHNA and SNTAGT. A sample-barcoded 5' primer and a J-beta primer mix were used in a second PCR of roughly 7 to 11 cycles. TCRdb re-called the 5' RACE reads with MiXCR, one entry per CDR3 protein. The sample consists of around 1,000,000 distinct CDR3 sequences, approximately 25% of them appearing once. The same specimen was also included in a second study, on T cells of mothers and their children. That work contributes: Inherited differences only slightly affect thymic shaping of TCR recombination output.

The sequence was collected from a girl between 2 and 10 years old in good health. What was sequenced was blood. V gene TRBV6-4 combines with J gene TRBJ1-5, with 7 bases matching TRBD1. CDR3 DNA sequence: TGTGCCAGCAGTCGATACAGGGGCGAAAATCAGCCCCAGCATTTT. Protein: CASSRYRGENQPQHF.